This TCR beta chain was found in a study of shared clonotypes between healthy human individuals. Study-wide context: The donor group consisted of a couple of women and three men, aged 18 to 49.

TCRdb's table, derived via immunoSEQ multiplex PCR, lists solely in-frame clones and lacks some. The sample contains over a million clones, about 75% of which appear only once. This CDR3 is 17 amino acids long. CDR1 and CDR2 from the germline V gene are GTSNPN and SVGIG (reference sequence). With V trimmed by 4 bases and J by 0 bases, 9 bases remained unmatched. As concerns this clone: Its specificity is unknown.

Points from the study as a whole: Genetic and exposure-history diversity was limited by the few donors.

The specimen was memory CD4+ T cells sorted from blood. This sample's subset: CD45RA-negative fraction. This sequence originates from a man aged 18 to 29 in good health. This chain links TRBV30 with TRBJ2-3; 11 bases map to TRBD2. The DNA of the CDR3 is TGTGCCTGGACCCTCCATGGACTAGCGGGTAGCACAGATACGCAGTATTTT. Translated: CAWTLHGLAGSTDTQYF. The full variable domain, completed using reference TRBV30 and TRBJ2-3, is SQTIHQWPATLVQPVGSPLSLECTVEGTSNPNLYWYRQAAGRGLQLLFYSVGIGQISSEVPQNLSASRPQDRQFILSSKKLLLSDSGFYLCAWTLHGLAGSTDTQYFGPGTRLTVL.